These T cell receptor beta chains were read from a single sample in a study of CD8 T cells in Susac syndrome. TCRdb ran MiXCR on the immunoSEQ multiplex PCR reads and lists one entry per CDR3 protein. Counted here are tens of thousands of distinct CDR3 sequences, 90% to 97% occurring once; the ten biggest clones make up about 0.41%. The specimen was CD8+ T cells from PBMCs. These receptors all stem from a human donor with Susac syndrome. The CDR3 runs from the conserved cysteine through the conserved F or W. Fields, in order: J gene, clone size, V gene, D gene, CDR3 DNA, CDR3 protein. A D gene is named only where the DNA matches it firmly. Size tells how often a clone was seen (once, few, many) or the class of an expanded clone, and some rows leave it out.

>TRBJ1-4|.|TRBV24-1|.
TGTGCCACCAGTGACCCAGCTAATGAAAAACTGTTTTTT
CATSDPANEKLFF
>TRBJ2-1|.|TRBV2|.
TGTGCCAGCTTCAATTATGACAATGAGCAGTTCTTC
CASFNYDNEQFF
>TRBJ2-3|.|TRBV4-1|.
TGCGCCAGCAGCCAGGCTGCACGGCGGTACACAGATACGCAGTATTTT
CASSQAARRYTDTQYF
>TRBJ1-1|.|TRBV15|.
TGTGCCACCAGCAGAGACCTACAGGTGCCAATAACATTGAACACTGAAGCTTTCTTT
CATSRDLQVPITLNTEAFF
>TRBJ2-3|once|TRBV25-1|.
TGTGCCAGCAGTGAGCCCCGCCGAGATACGCAGTATTTT
CASSEPRRDTQYF
>TRBJ2-5|.|TRBV15|.
TGTGCCACCAGCGACGGTCGGACGGGGGCTCAACAAGAGACCCAGTACTTC
CATSDGRTGAQQETQYF
>TRBJ2-5|once|TRBV7-8|.
TGTGCCAGCAGCTTAGCGGGGGAGCAAGAGACCCAGTACTTC
CASSLAGEQETQYF
>TRBJ2-2|.|TRBV13|.
TGTGCCAGCAGCCCGGTAAACACCGGGGAGCTGTTTTTT
CASSPVNTGELFF
>TRBJ2-7|.|TRBV20-1|TRBD1
TGCAGTGCTATCTCCCGGGACAGCCTCGCCTACGAGCAGTACTTC
CSAISRDSLAYEQYF
>TRBJ2-3|once|TRBV15|.
TGTGCCACCAGCAGAGATCCAGCGGGTAGCACAGATACGCAGTATTTT
CATSRDPAGSTDTQYF
>TRBJ2-2|once|TRBV20-1|TRBD2
TGCAGTGCGTGGGACTACGCGAACACCGGGGAGCTGTTTTTT
CSAWDYANTGELFF
>TRBJ2-3|.|TRBV20-1|.
TGCAGTGCTCCGACCGACCCCGGTTTCACAGATACGCAGTATTTT
CSAPTDPGFTDTQYF
>TRBJ2-3|.|TRBV29-1|.
TGCAGCGTTGAAGATGGTGGAGTGAAGGTTAGCACAGATACGCAGTATTTT
CSVEDGGVKVSTDTQYF
>TRBJ2-5|.|TRBV28|TRBD2
TGTGCCAGCAGTCCGTGGGGGGGGAACCAAGAGACCCAGTACTTC
CASSPWGGNQETQYF
>TRBJ2-2|.|TRBV20-1|TRBD2
TGCAGTGCAAAGGGACTAGCGGGGGACACCGGGGAGCTGTTTTTT
CSAKGLAGDTGELFF
>TRBJ2-7|.|TRBV28|.
TGTGCCAGCAGTTTATGGAACAGGGAGCAGTACTTC
CASSLWNREQYF
>TRBJ1-1|.|TRBV20-1|.
TGCAGTGCTAGAGATCCCCTCCGGATCGGGGGCACTGAAGCTTTCTTT
CSARDPLRIGGTEAFF
>TRBJ2-1|.|TRBV14|TRBD2
TGTGCCAGCAGCCAAGATGCGGGAGGTGAGCAGTTCTTC
CASSQDAGGEQFF
>TRBJ2-1|.|TRBV14|.
TGTGCCAGCAGCCCGACCCCCGGGAATGAGCAGTTCTTC
CASSPTPGNEQFF
>TRBJ2-6|.|TRBV12-3/TRBV12-4|TRBD2
TGTGCCAGCAGTTTGAGTTCTAGCGGGAGGTCGAGCTCTGGGGCCAACGTCCTGACTTTC
CASSLSSSGRSSSGANVLTF
>TRBJ1-4|.|TRBV4-3|.
TGCGCCAGCAGCCAAGGGGTAGGGTCTAATGAAAAACTGTTTTTT
CASSQGVGSNEKLFF
>TRBJ2-6|.|TRBV7-8|TRBD1
TGTGCCAGCAGCTCCCCGGGACAGCTAAGCTCTGGGGCCAACGTCCTGACTTTC
CASSSPGQLSSGANVLTF
>TRBJ2-2|.|TRBV6-4|.
TGTGCCAGCAGTGAATCCATGGGGGCGCCCACCGGGGAGCTGTTTTTT
CASSESMGAPTGELFF
>TRBJ2-7|.|TRBV27|.
TGTGCCAGCAGTTTAGGGACGGCCTCCTACGAGCAGTACTTC
CASSLGTASYEQYF
>TRBJ2-1|.|TRBV6-1|.
TGTGCCAGCGAGAATGACAGGGAGGGTGAGCAGTTCTTC
CASENDREGEQFF
>TRBJ2-7|.|TRBV29-1|TRBD2
TGCAGCGTAGGGGGACTAGCGGGAGGGAGCTCCTACGAGCAGTACTTC
CSVGGLAGGSSYEQYF
>TRBJ1-5|.|TRBV7-9|.
TGTGCCAGCAGCCCTGGCAGCGAGGGGCCCCAGCATTTT
CASSPGSEGPQHF
>TRBJ1-6|.|TRBV9|.
TGTGCCAGCAGCGTAGGTCAGGGTCCGGGTTCACCCCTCCACTTT
CASSVGQGPGSPLHF
>TRBJ2-5|.|TRBV5-1|.
TGCGCCAGCAGTTCGTTGTCGTGGTATCGCGGAGAGACCCAGTACTTC
CASSSLSWYRGETQYF
>TRBJ2-1|.|TRBV20-1|.
TGCAGTGCTAGACCGGAGAGTGAGCAGTTCTTC
CSARPESEQFF
>TRBJ1-2|.|TRBV5-1|.
TGCGCCAGCAGCCGCGAGACTGATGCCTATGGCTACACCTTC
CASSRETDAYGYTF
>TRBJ2-5|few|TRBV6-2/TRBV6-3|.
TGTGCCAGCAGTTACCGGGACCAAGAGACCCAGTACTTC
CASSYRDQETQYF
>TRBJ1-6|.|TRBV7-9|.
TGTGCCAGCAGCTTAGGAACATCACCCCTCCACTTT
CASSLGTSPLHF
>TRBJ2-1|.|TRBV5-1|.
TGCGCCAGCAGCCCCACCTTGGCCCCGAGCCACAATGAGCAGTTCTTC
CASSPTLAPSHNEQFF
>TRBJ1-2|.|TRBV4-3|.
TGCGCCAGCAGCCAAGATTTCCGGAGCTATGGCTACACCTTC
CASSQDFRSYGYTF
>TRBJ2-5|.|TRBV25-1|TRBD2
TGTGCCAGCAGCAGACTAGCGGGGGGGACGGAGACCCAGTACTTC
CASSRLAGGTETQYF
>TRBJ1-1|.|TRBV3-1|.
TGTGCCAGCAGCCAAGAGATATCAGCCCGGGAAGCTTTCTTT
CASSQEISAREAFF
>TRBJ2-1|.|TRBV20-1|.
TGCAGTGCGCGGGAGGCGGGACAGATGGGACATGAGCAGTTCTTC
CSAREAGQMGHEQFF
>TRBJ1-1|.|TRBV20-1|.
TGCAGTGCCATGACGTCGCAGTGGAAAGCTTTCTTT
CSAMTSQWKAFF
>TRBJ2-3|.|TRBV29-1|.
TGCAGCGTTCAGCCCCAGGGGCAGGGTACGCAGTATTTT
CSVQPQGQGTQYF
>TRBJ2-7|.|TRBV30|.
TGTGCCTGGAGTGGAATCCGGGACGCACTCTTAGAGCAGTACTTC
CAWSGIRDALLEQYF
>TRBJ2-3|.|TRBV9|TRBD2
TGTGCCAGCAGCTTAATAGCGGGAGGGCCAGGCAGTGCGCAGTATTTT
CASSLIAGGPGSAQYF
>TRBJ2-2|.|TRBV25-1|TRBD1
TGTGCCAGCAGTGTCGGGACAGGGGATACCGGGGAGCTGTTTTTT
CASSVGTGDTGELFF
>TRBJ2-4|.|TRBV18|.
TGTGCCAGCTCATATTCTACGGTAGACATTCAGTACTTC
CASSYSTVDIQYF
>TRBJ1-3|.|TRBV27|TRBD1
TGTGCCAGCAGTCCCGGGACAGGGACTGGAAACACCATATATTTT
CASSPGTGTGNTIYF
>TRBJ2-3|.|TRBV20-1|.
TGCAGTGCTAGAGACCGAGACACTATGGATACGCAGTATTTT
CSARDRDTMDTQYF
>TRBJ2-7|few|TRBV29-1|.
TGCAGCGTTGAGGCTGACTCCTACGAGCAGTACTTC
CSVEADSYEQYF
>TRBJ2-1|few|TRBV4-2|.
TGTGCCAGCAGCCAAGGGGATGAGCAGTTCTTC
CASSQGDEQFF
>TRBJ2-1|.|TRBV20-1|.
TGCAGTGCTAGGGGGTCGCTAGCGCCCTACAATGAGCAGTTCTTC
CSARGSLAPYNEQFF
>TRBJ2-5|once|TRBV20-1|.
TGCAGTGCGCGACTACTCGAGACCCAGTACTTC
CSARLLETQYF